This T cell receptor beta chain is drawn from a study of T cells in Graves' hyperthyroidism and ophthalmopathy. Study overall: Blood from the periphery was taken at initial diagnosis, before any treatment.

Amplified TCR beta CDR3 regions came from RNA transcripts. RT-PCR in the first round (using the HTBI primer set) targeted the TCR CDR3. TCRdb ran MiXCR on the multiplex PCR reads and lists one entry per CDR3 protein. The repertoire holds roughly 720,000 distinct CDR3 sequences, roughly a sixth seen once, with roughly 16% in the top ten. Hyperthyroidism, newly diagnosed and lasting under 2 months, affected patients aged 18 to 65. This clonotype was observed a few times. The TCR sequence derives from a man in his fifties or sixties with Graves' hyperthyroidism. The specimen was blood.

CDR3 DNA sequence: TGTGCCAGCAGTGAACGAGGCTTTTTGTTGTACAATGAGCAGTTCTTC. Amino acid sequence: CASSERGFLLYNEQFF. The rearrangement joins TRBV2 to TRBJ2-1; D gene ambiguous. The germline CDR1 and CDR2 sequences are SNHLY and FYNNEI. The V end lost 2 bases, the J end lost 4 bases, and 15 bases lay between the germline ends. The CDR3 has 16 residues.